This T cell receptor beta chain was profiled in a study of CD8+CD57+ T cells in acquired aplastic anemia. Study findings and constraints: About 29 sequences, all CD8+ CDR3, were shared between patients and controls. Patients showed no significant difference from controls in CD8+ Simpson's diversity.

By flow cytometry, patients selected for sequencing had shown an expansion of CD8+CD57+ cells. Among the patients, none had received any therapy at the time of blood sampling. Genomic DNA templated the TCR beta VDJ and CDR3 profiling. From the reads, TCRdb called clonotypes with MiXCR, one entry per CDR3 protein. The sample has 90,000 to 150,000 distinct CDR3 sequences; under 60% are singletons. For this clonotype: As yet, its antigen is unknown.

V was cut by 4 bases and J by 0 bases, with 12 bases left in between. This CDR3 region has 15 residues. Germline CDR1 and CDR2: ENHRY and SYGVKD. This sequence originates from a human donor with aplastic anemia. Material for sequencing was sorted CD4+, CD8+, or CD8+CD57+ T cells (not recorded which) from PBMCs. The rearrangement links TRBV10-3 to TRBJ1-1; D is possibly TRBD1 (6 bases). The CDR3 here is CAISGRQGMNTEAFF. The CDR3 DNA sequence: TGTGCCATCAGTGGGCGGCAGGGGATGAACACTGAAGCTTTCTTT.